This passage covers 6 T cell receptor beta chains from one sample sequenced in a study of T cell repertoires in cytomegalovirus infection. TCRdb used MiXCR to reprocess the reads, holding one entry per CDR3 protein. The top ten hold approximately 13% of the sample, which has 350,000 to 550,000 distinct CDR3 sequences, about 33% seen once. Sequenced material: PBMCs. Receptors were obtained from a human donor in good health (CMV status not recorded). Some clones in this sample may be carry-over from other donors' samples.

The chain combines TRBV6-2 or TRBV6-3 with TRBJ2-1; D is possibly TRBD1 (5 bases). Germline CDR1 and CDR2: MNHEY and SVGEGT. The CDR3 extends over 14 amino acids. V was cut by 10 bases and J by 9 bases, with 22 bases left in between. The CDR3 spells CATHLSSGATEQFF. DNA for the CDR3: TGTGCCACCCACCTAAGTTCTGGGGCCACTGAGCAGTTCTTC.

This sequence joins TRBV9 and TRBJ1-4, with D unclear. CDR3 size: 15 residues. With 5 bases removed from V and 1 base from J, the gap between germline ends came to 12 bases. CDR1 is SGDLS and CDR2 is YYNGEE in the germline V gene. In DNA, the CDR3 is TGTGCCAGCAGTTCTGATCAATTAACTAATGAAAAACTGTTTTTT. Translating gives CASSSDQLTNEKLFF. Full variable domain (remainder filled in from reference TRBV9 and TRBJ1-4): DSGVTQTPKHLITATGQRVTLRCSPRSGDLSVYWYQQSLDQGLQFLIQYYNGEERAKGNILERFSAQQFPDLHSELNLSSLELGDSALYFCASSSDQLTNEKLFFGSGTQLSVL.

The chain is built from TRBV5-5 and TRBJ1-5; possibly TRBD1 for D (5 bases). V gave up 1 base and J gave up 5 bases, with 7 bases separating them. Germline assignment: CDR1 SGHKS and CDR2 YYEKEE (reference sequence). The length of the CDR3 is 13 residues. The CDR3 bases are TGTGCCAGCAGCTTGTGGGGGGATCAGCCCCAGCATTTT. It is translated as CASSLWGDQPQHF.

This clonotype was seen ten or more times. The J gene is TRBJ1-4, the V gene TRBV7-2; D ambiguous. The V gene lost 0 bases and the J gene lost 6 bases, with 20 bases spanning the gap. Germline V gene data show CDR1 as SGHTA and CDR2 as FQGNSA. The CDR3 consists of 18 residues. The chain's CDR3 is CASSLAPVLVAPHEKLFF. CDR3 DNA: TGTGCCAGCAGCTTAGCGCCGGTATTGGTGGCCCCCCATGAAAAACTGTTTTTT.

Of note for this clonotype: This is likely a read error, given that the CDR3 carries no conserved phenylalanine or tryptophan at its end. The chain has TRBV7-3 and TRBJ1-2; D is unresolved. Germline-derived CDR1 and CDR2 are SGHTA and FQGTGA. V shed 3 bases and J shed 2 bases, with 7 bases lying between them. CDR3 length: 13 residues. CDR3 residues: CASSFSGNYGYTL. In DNA, the CDR3 is TGTGCCAGCAGCTTCTCGGGGAACTATGGCTACACCTTA.

This clonotype was detected a few times. The gene calls are TRBV6-1 and TRBJ1-4; D not certain. Germline V gene data show CDR1 as MNHNS and CDR2 as SASEGT. The V and J ends lost 7 bases and 0 bases respectively, with 15 bases between them. The CDR3 has 16 amino acids. This CDR3 is CASTVLAGATNEKLFF. The CDR3 nucleotides are TGTGCCAGCACGGTACTCGCGGGAGCAACTAATGAAAAACTGTTTTTT.